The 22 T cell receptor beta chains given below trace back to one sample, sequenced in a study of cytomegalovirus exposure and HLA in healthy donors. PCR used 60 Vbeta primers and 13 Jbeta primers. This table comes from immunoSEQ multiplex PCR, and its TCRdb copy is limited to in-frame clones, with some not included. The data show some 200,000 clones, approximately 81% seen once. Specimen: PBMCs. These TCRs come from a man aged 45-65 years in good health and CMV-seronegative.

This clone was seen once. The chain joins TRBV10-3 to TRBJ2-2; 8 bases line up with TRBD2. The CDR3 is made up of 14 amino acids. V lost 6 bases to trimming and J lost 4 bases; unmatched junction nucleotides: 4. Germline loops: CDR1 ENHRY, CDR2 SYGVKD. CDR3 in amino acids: CAISGAGGTGELFF. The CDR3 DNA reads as TGTGCCATCAGCGGCGCGGGGGGCACCGGGGAGCTGTTTTTT.

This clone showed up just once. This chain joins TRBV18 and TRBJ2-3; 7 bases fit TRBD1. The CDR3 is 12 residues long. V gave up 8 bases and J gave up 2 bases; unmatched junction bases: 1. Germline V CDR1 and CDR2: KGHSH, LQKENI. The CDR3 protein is CASGTATDTQYF. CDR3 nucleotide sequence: TGTGCCAGCGGGACAGCCACAGATACGCAGTATTTT.

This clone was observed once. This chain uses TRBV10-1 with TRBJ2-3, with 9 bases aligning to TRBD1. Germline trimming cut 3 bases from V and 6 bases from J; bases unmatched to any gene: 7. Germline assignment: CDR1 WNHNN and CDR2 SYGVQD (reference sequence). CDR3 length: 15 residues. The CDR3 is CASSEGTGGEDTQYF. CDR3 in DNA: TGCGCCAGCAGTGAAGGAACAGGGGGCGAGGATACGCAGTATTTT.

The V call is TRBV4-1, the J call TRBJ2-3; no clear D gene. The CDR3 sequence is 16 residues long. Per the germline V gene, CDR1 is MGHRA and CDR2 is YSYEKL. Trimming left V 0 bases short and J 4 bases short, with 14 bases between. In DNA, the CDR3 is TGCGCCAGCAGCCAAGAAGGTAGCCGGTTCGCAGATACGCAGTATTTT. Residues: CASSQEGSRFADTQYF.

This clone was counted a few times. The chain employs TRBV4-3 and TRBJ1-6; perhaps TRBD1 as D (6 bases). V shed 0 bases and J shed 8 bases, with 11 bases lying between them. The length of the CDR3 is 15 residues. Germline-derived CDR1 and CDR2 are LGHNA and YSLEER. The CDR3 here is CASSQEYREHSPLHF. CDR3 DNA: TGCGCCAGCAGCCAAGAGTACAGGGAGCATTCACCCCTCCACTTT.

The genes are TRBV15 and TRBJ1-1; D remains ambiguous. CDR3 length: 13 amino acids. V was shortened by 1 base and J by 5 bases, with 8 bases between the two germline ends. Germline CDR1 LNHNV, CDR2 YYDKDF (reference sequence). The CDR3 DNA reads TGTGCCACCAGCAGAGGAGGGAAGACTGAAGCTTTCTTT. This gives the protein CATSRGGKTEAFF.

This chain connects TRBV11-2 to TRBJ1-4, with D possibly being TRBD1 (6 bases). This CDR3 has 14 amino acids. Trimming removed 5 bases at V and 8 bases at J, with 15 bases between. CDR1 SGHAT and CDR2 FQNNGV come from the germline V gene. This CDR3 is CASSTTGPGEKLFF. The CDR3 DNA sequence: TGTGCCAGCAGCACCACAGGGCCGGGGGAAAAACTGTTTTTT.

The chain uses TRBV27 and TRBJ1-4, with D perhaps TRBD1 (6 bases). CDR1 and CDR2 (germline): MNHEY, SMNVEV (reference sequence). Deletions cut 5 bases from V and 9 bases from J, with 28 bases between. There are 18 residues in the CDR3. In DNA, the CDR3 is TGTGCCAGCAGTCCAGTGCCGCAGCTAGGGGACATAATTCAAAAACTGTTTTTT. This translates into CASSPVPQLGDIIQKLFF.

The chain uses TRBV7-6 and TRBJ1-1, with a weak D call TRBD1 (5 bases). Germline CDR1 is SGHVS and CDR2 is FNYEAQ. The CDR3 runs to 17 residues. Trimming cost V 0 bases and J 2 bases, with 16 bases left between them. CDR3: CASSLAPGGGVNTEAFF. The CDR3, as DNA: TGTGCCAGCAGCTTAGCACCGGGGGGAGGAGTTAACACTGAAGCTTTCTTT.

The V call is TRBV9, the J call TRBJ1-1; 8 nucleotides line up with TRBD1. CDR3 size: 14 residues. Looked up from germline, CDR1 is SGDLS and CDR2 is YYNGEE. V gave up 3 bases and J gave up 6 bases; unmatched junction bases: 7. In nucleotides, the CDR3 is TGTGCCAGCAGCGCTAACAGGGGGTCATCTGAAGCTTTCTTT. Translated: CASSANRGSSEAFF.

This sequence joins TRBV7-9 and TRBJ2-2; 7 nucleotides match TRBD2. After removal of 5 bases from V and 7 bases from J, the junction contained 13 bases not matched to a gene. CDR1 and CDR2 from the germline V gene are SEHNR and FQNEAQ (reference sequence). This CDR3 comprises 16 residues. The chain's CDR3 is CASSPTWRGNGGELFF. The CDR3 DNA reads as TGTGCCAGCAGCCCAACCTGGCGGGGGAATGGCGGGGAGCTGTTTTTT.

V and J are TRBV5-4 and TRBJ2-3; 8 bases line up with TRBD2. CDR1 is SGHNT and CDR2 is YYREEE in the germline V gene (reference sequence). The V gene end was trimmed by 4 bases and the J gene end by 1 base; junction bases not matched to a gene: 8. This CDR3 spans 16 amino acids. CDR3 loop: CASSHPSGLGTDTQYF. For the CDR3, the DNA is TGTGCCAGCAGCCACCCTTCGGGACTAGGCACAGATACGCAGTATTTT.

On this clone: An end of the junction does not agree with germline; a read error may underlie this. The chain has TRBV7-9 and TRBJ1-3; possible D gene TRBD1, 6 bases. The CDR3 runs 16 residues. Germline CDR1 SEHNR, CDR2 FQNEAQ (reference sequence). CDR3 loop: CSSSFFDRSSGNTIYF. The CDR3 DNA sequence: TGTTCCAGCAGCTTCTTTGACAGGAGCTCTGGAAACACCATATATTTT.

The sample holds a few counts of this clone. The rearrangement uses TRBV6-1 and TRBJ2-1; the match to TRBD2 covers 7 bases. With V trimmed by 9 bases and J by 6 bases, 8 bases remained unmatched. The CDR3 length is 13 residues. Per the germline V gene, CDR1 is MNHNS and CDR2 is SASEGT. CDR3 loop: CASSRGVGNEQFF. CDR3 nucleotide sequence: TGTGCCAGTTCCCGGGGGGTTGGCAATGAGCAGTTCTTC.

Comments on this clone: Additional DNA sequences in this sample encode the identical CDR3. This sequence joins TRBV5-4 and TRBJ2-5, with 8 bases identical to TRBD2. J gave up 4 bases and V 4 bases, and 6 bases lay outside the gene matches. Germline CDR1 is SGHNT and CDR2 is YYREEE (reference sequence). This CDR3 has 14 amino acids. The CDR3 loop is CASSLGGAPETQYF. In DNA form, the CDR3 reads TGTGCCAGCAGCCTCGGGGGGGCGCCAGAGACCCAGTACTTC. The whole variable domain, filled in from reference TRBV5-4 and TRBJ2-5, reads ETGVTQSPTHLIKTRGQQVTLRCSSQSGHNTVSWYQQALGQGPQFIFQYYREEENGRGNFPPRFSGLQFPNYSSELNVNALELDDSALYLCASSLGGAPETQYFGPGTRLLVL.

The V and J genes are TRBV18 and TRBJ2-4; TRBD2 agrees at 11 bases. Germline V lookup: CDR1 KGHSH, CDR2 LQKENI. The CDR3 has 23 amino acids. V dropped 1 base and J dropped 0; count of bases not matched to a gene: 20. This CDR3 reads CASSPLITSGGYNQELAKNIQYF. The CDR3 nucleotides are TGTGCCAGCTCACCACTTATCACTAGCGGGGGCTATAACCAGGAACTAGCCAAAAACATTCAGTACTTC.

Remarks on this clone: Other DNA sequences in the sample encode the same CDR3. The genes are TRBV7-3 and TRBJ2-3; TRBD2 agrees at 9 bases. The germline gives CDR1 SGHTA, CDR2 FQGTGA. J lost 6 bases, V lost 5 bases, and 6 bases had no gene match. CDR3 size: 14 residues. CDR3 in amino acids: CASSLGGGADTQYF. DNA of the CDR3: TGTGCCAGCAGCCTAGGCGGGGGGGCCGATACGCAGTATTTT.

CDR3 region: CASSTNSGTGGGEQYF. As DNA, the CDR3 is TGCGCCAGCAGCACAAACTCCGGGACAGGGGGAGGCGAGCAGTACTTC. The rearrangement links TRBV4-1 to TRBJ2-7, with 11 bases fitting TRBD1. The germline gives CDR1 MGHRA, CDR2 YSYEKL. V shed 5 bases, J shed 6 bases, and the junction held 12 bases outside the gene matches. This CDR3 has 16 residues.

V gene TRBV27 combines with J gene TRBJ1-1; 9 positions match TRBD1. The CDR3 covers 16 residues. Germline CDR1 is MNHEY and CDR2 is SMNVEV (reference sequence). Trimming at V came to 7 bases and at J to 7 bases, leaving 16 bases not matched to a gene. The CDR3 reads CASMLRDTGGANEAFF. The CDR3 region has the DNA TGTGCCAGCATGCTGAGAGACACAGGGGGCGCAAATGAAGCTTTCTTT.

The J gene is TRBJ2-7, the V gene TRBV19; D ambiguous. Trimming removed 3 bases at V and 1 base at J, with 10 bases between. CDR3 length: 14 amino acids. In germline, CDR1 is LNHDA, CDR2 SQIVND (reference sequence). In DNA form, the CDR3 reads TGTGCCAGTAGTATTTCTACAGCATCCTACGAGCAGTACTTC. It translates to CASSISTASYEQYF.

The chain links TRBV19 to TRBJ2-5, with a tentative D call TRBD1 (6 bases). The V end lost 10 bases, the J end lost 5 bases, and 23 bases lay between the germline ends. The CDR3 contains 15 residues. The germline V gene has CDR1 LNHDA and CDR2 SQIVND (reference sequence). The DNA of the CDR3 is TGTGCCACTACCAACACAGGGATTGGGGGTGAGACCCAGTACTTC. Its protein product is CATTNTGIGGETQYF.

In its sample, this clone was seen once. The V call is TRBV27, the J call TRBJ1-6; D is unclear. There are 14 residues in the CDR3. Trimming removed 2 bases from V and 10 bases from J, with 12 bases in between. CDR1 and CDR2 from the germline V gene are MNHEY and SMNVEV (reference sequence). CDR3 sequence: CASSLGGLKSPLHF. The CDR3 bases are TGTGCCAGCAGTTTAGGCGGATTAAAGTCACCCCTCCACTTT.